The sequence of this T cell receptor (beta chain) was determined in a study of T cells in Graves' hyperthyroidism and ophthalmopathy. About the research overall: Peripheral blood was acquired at first diagnosis, ahead of any therapy whatsoever.

Study conclusions and caveats: Blood samples included most of the expanded thyroid clonotypes exceeding 0.001.

There are many counts of this clonotype. As yet, its antigen is unknown. Trimming pared 5 bases from V and 0 bases from J, leaving 10 bases between. The CDR3 length is 15 residues. Germline lookup yields CDR1 SEHNR and CDR2 FQNEAQ (reference sequence). 10 ml fresh peripheral blood yielded the PBMCs. The investigators amplified TCR beta CDR3 regions from RNA transcripts. TCR CDR3 underwent first-round RT-PCR with the HTBI primer set. TCRdb recomputed calls from the multiplex PCR reads with MiXCR, one row per CDR3 protein. The data hold under 350,000 distinct CDR3 sequences, with roughly 13% observed a single time.

The V call is TRBV7-9, the J call TRBJ1-4; perhaps TRBD1 as D (6 bases). Input material: blood. This clonotype was obtained from a woman aged 40 to 50 with Graves' hyperthyroidism. DNA for the CDR3: TGTGCCAGCAGCCGGGACACCTCAACTAATGAAAAACTGTTTTTT. It encodes CASSRDTSTNEKLFF.